The 16 T cell receptor delta chains listed next were all sequenced from one sample in a study of gamma-delta chains in newborns, infants, children. TCRdb reanalysed the reads with CATT. The table lists approximately 5,000 delta-chain clones, less than 6% of them singletons. The specimen was blood. These receptors were taken from a child who was a newborn, infant or young child, either healthy, febrile or measles-vaccinated (not recorded which).

This clone is medium-sized. The chain recombines TRDV1 with TRDJ1; D uncertain. This CDR3 is built from 14 residues. The germline CDR1 and CDR2 sequences are TSWWSYY and QGS. Trimming cost V 0 bases and J 0 bases, with 5 bases left between them. In DNA form, the CDR3 reads TGTGCTCTTGGGGAACTAGGGGACACCGATAAACTCATCTTT. Protein product: CALGELGDTDKLIF.

As concerns this clone: TCRdb's listed protein matches a much larger clone and diverges from this DNA's translation at residue 4, likely through a read error; the protein shown comes from the DNA. The chain combines TRDV2 with TRDJ1; TRDD3 agrees at 8 bases. J gave up 1 base and V 5 bases, and 17 bases lay outside the gene matches. CDR3 size: 18 residues. Germline CDR1 is GEAIGNYY and CDR2 is EKD. CDR3 in DNA: TGTGCCTGTGGCCCTCTTGGCCGAGACTGGGGGCTCACCGATAAACTCATCTTT. Its protein is CACGPLGRDWGLTDKLIF.

Relative to its sample, this clone is medium-sized. The chain has TRAV29/DV5 and TRDJ1; D may be TRDD2 or TRDD3 (9 bases each). Trimming left V 0 bases short and J 8 bases short, with 23 bases between. CDR1 NSMFDY and CDR2 ISSIKDK come from the germline V gene. There are 16 residues in the CDR3. CDR3 sequence: CAASALPTRGDTKLIF. The CDR3 region has the DNA TGTGCAGCAAGCGCCCTTCCTACGCGGGGGGATACAAAACTCATCTTT.

This clone has more than one count but fewer than ten. The rearrangement links TRDV2 to TRDJ3; D is uncertain. V lost 0 bases to trimming and J lost 2 bases, with 10 bases between them. Germline V CDR1 and CDR2: GEAIGNYY, EKD. The CDR3 has 17 amino acids. Here the CDR3 DNA reads TGTGCCTGTGACACCCTAATAATGGCCTGGGACACCCGACAGATGTTTTTC. Translation: CACDTLIMAWDTRQMFF.

This clone was seen a handful of times. It differs at one base from a far larger clone, so likely a read error. The sample carries other DNA sequences with the same CDR3. This chain connects TRDV2 to TRDJ2; tentatively, D is TRDD3 (6 bases). Germline CDR1 is GEAIGNYY and CDR2 is EKD. Trimming shortened V by 0 bases and J by 0 bases, and 10 bases separated the two germline ends. The length of the CDR3 is 16 residues. CDR3 in amino acids: CACDTVGGTLTAQLFF. The CDR3 nucleotides read TGTGCCTGTGACACCGTGGGGGGTACTTTGACAGCACAACTCTTCTTT.

Only a few counts were recorded for this clone. This sequence may be a read error, since a much larger clone differs from it by one base. The V call is TRDV2, the J call TRDJ1; 13 bases map to TRDD3. Germline CDR1 and CDR2: GEAIGNYY and EKD. The CDR3 has 20 residues. The CDR3 region has the DNA TGTGCCCGTGACACCGTCGTACTGGGGGATACGCGTACATACACCGATAAACTCATCTTT. Protein sequence: CARDTVVLGDTRTYTDKLIF.

Comments on this clone: TCRdb's protein for this DNA is that of a much larger clone and differs from the translation at residue 15, likely a read error; the protein shown is the DNA translation. This sequence joins TRDV2 and TRDJ2; a weak D match, TRDD3 (6 bases). The germline gives CDR1 GEAIGNYY, CDR2 EKD. CDR3 length: 18 amino acids. CDR3 nucleotide sequence: TGTGCCTGTGACACCGTCGTGGGTGGGGGGAGTTTGACAGCACGACTCTTCTTT. Translating it yields CACDTVVGGGSLTARLFF.

On this clone itself: This may be a read error, as it is one base from a much larger clone. The chain carries TRDV2 and TRDJ1; D not certain. Per the germline V gene, CDR1 is GEAIGNYY and CDR2 is EKD. This CDR3 is built from 18 residues. The CDR3 region has the DNA TGTGCCTGTGACGCGATGACCGGGTCATTGCCAAACACCGATAAACTCACCTTT. Encoded protein: CACDAMTGSLPNTDKLTF.

Points on this clone: Since a much larger clone is just one base distant, this may be a read error. The rearrangement uses TRDV2 and TRDJ1; 9 nucleotides agree with TRDD3. TCRdb supplies no J gene; here it was assigned by aligning the nucleotide sequence to germline. CDR3 length: 19 amino acids. Losses at the gene ends were 3 bases for V and 0 bases for J; bases not matched to a gene: 16. Germline assignment: CDR1 GEAIGNYY and CDR2 EKD. The CDR3 DNA follows: TGTGCCTGTGACGCCGTTCATTTTACTGGGGGACCGTACACCGATAAACTCATCTTT. Translation gives CACDAVHFTGGPYTDKLIF.

Comment on this clone: Given a much more abundant clone one base away, this may be a read error. The J gene is TRDJ2, the V gene TRDV2; 9 bases fit TRDD3. There are 15 residues in the CDR3. CDR1 and CDR2 from the germline V gene are GEAIGNYY and EKD. CDR3 in DNA: TGTGCCTGTGACGCCGTACTGGGGGAGACAGCACAACCCTTCTTT. As protein: CACDAVLGETAQPFF.

A word on this clone: A much larger clone differs from this one at a single base, so this may be a read error. Other nucleotide sequences in the sample specify the same CDR3. The V gene call is TRDV2, and the J gene call is absent; the table gives TRDD3 as D, unverified against the DNA. CDR3 length: 19 residues. Germline CDR1 GEAIGNYY, CDR2 EKD. The DNA for the CDR3 is TGTGCCTGTGACACCGTTCTGGGGGACCACTCCTGGGACACCCGACAGATGTTCTTC. Amino acid sequence: CACDTVLGDHSWDTRQMFF.

In this sample, this clone turned up a few times. The chain employs TRDV2 and TRDJ1; 13 bases map to TRDD3. After removal of 0 bases from V and 4 bases from J, the junction contained 22 bases not matched to a gene. The germline V gene encodes CDR1 GEAIGNYY and CDR2 EKD. The CDR3 runs to 22 residues. The CDR3 sequence is CACDTLGAPLSQTGGYDDKLIF. Written as DNA, the CDR3 is TGTGCCTGTGACACCCTGGGGGCCCCCCTGTCCCAAACTGGGGGATACGACGATAAACTCATCTTT.

As concerns this clone: This may arise from a read error, as a much more abundant clone is one base away. The rearrangement links TRDV2 to TRDJ3; 9 nucleotides agree with TRDD3. TCRdb is silent on the J gene; assignment here came from matching the DNA to germline. Germline CDR1 reads GEAIGNYY; CDR2 reads EKD. The CDR3 totals 19 residues. The V gene end was trimmed by 0 bases and the J gene end by 0 bases; junction bases not matched to a gene: 5. CDR3 residues: CACDTLLGEGSWDTRQMFF. CDR3 sequence (DNA): TGTGCCTGTGACACCCTACTGGGGGAAGGCTCCTGGGACACCCGACAGATGTTTTTC.

As to this clone: A much larger clone is a single base away; this may be a read error. The V gene is TRDV2, the J gene TRDJ3; TRDD3 matches at 11 bases. V shed 3 bases, J shed 2 bases, and the junction held 5 bases outside the gene matches. This CDR3 is built from 18 residues. Germline-derived CDR1 and CDR2 are GEAIGNYY and EKD. In nucleotides, the CDR3 is TGTGCCTGTGACGCCGTACTGGGGGATACCTGGGACACCCGACAGATGTTTTTC. Encoded protein: CACDAVLGDTWDTRQMFF.

Remarks on this clone: A far larger clone is one base from this, pointing to a likely read error. Other DNA sequences in the same sample also yield this CDR3. The chain combines TRDV2 with TRDJ2; 12 positions agree with TRDD3. Per the germline V gene, CDR1 is GEAIGNYY and CDR2 is EKD. V lost 5 bases and J lost 4; bases outside the gene matches: 4. The CDR3 is 15 amino acids. The CDR3 spells CACGILGDTTAQLFF. The CDR3 bases are TGTGCCTGTGGCATACTGGGGGATACGACAGCACAACTCTTCTTT.

This clone rates as medium-sized. The chain has TRDV2 and TRDJ1, with TRDD3 matching over 12 bases. The CDR3 extends over 16 amino acids. Germline trimming cut 4 bases from V and 0 bases from J; bases unmatched to any gene: 5. The germline V gene has CDR1 GEAIGNYY and CDR2 EKD. CDR3 in amino acids: CACDILGDTYTDKLIF. The CDR3 nucleotides are TGTGCCTGTGATATTCTGGGGGATACGTACACCGATAAACTCATCTTT.